This is a list of T cell receptor beta chains from one sample in a study of T cells expressing NK-cell markers. TCRdb reanalyzed the 5' RACE reads and collapses them to one entry per CDR3 protein, without DNA. The sample has 300,000 to 450,000 distinct CDR3 sequences; the top ten hold around 5.2%. Specimen: blood T cells: a sorted CD56 or NKG2C T cell subset, CD4+ or CD8+ T cells, or bulk PBMC T cells (not recorded which). Receptors were obtained from a man aged 18 to 69 in good health. Each CDR3 is given with its conserved first and last residue.

j_gene | len | v_gene | CDR3aa
TRBJ2-3 | 16 | TRBV15 | CATSRGTGASTDTQYF
TRBJ2-4 | 15 | TRBV27 | CASSLSRRGVNIQYF
TRBJ1-4 | 13 | TRBV10-3 | CAISESYGEKLFF
TRBJ2-7 | 18 | TRBV5-1 | CASSSQVEAGGPLYEQYF
TRBJ2-3 | 16 | TRBV5-1 | CASSPQRVTSSDTQYF
TRBJ2-2 | 16 | TRBV7-9 | CASSNRDSGNTGELFF
TRBJ1-1 | 16 | TRBV3-1 | CASSQGGSALNTEAFF
TRBJ2-7 | 16 | TRBV7-9 | CASSFPPGQSSYEQYF
TRBJ2-2 | 16 | TRBV7-2 | CASSTTSGVYTGELFF
TRBJ1-4 | 15 | TRBV7-9 | CASSPGQGQMEKLFF
TRBJ2-7 | 13 | TRBV3-1 | CASSSKLGVEQYF
TRBJ1-2 | 14 | TRBV5-1 | CASTRREGRDGYTF
TRBJ1-6 | 14 | TRBV6-1 | CASTLDRGHSPLHF
TRBJ2-7 | 16 | TRBV5-1 | CASSLAVASGGAEQYF